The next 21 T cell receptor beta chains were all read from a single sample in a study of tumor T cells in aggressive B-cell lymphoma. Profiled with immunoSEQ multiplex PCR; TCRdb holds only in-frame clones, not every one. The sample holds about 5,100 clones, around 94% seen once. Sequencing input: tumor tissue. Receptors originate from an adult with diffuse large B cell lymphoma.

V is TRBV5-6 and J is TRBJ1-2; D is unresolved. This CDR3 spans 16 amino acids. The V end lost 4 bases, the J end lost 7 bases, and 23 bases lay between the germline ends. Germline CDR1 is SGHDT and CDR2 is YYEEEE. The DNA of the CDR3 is TGTGCCAGCAGCCTATTATTCAATCCATCAATAACTGGCTACACCTTC. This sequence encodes CASSLLFNPSITGYTF.

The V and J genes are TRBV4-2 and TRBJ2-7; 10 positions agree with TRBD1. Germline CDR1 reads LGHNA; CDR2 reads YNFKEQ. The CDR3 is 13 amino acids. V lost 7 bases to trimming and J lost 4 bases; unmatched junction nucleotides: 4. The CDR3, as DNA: TGTGCCAGCAACCGGGACAGGGGTTACGAGCAGTACTTC. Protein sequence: CASNRDRGYEQYF.

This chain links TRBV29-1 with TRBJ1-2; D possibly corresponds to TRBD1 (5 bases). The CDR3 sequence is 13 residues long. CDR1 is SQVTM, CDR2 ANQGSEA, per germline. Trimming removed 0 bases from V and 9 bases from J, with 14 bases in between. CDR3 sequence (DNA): TGCAGCGTTGAAGATGGGGGGGAGATTCGCTACACCTTC. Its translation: CSVEDGGEIRYTF.

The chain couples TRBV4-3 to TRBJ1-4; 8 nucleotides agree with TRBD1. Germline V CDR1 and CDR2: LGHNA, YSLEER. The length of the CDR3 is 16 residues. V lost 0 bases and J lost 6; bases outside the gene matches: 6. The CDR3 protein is CASSQEGQEVYEKLFF. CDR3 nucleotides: TGCGCCAGCAGCCAAGAGGGACAGGAGGTTTATGAAAAACTGTTTTTT.

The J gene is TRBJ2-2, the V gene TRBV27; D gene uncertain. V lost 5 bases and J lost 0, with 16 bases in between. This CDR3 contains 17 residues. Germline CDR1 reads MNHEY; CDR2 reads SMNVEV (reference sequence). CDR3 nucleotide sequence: TGTGCCAGCAGTAGAATTTTAGGCAGGACGAACACCGGGGAGCTGTTTTTT. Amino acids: CASSRILGRTNTGELFF.

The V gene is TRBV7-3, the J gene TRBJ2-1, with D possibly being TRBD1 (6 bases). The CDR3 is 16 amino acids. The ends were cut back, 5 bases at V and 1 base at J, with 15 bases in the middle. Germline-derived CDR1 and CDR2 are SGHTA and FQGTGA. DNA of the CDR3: TGTGCCAGCAGCCTACAGGGAATAGGGTCCTACAATGAGCAGTTCTTC. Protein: CASSLQGIGSYNEQFF.

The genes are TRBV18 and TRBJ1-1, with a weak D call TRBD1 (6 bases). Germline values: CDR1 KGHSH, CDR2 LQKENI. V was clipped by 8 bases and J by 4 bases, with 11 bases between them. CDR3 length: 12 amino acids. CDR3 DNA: TGTGCCAGCGAAGGGGGAAGCACTGAAGCTTTCTTT. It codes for CASEGGSTEAFF.

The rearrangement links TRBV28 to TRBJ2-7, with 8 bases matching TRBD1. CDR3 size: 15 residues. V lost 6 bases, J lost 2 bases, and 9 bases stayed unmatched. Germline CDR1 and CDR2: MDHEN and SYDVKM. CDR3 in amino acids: CASSRDRRITYEQYF. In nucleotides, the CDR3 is TGTGCCAGCAGCCGGGACAGGAGAATAACCTACGAGCAGTACTTC.

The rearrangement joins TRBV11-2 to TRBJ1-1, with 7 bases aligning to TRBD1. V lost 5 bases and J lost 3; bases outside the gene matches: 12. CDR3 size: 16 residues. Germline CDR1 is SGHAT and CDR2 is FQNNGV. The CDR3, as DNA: TGTGCCAGCAGCGCCACGACAGGGTTGGTAGACACTGAAGCTTTCTTT. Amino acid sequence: CASSATTGLVDTEAFF.

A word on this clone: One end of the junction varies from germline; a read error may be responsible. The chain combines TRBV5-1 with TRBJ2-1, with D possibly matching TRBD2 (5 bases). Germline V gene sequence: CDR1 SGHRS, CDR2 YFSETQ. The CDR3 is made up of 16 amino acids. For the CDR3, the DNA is TGCGCCAGCAGTCGAATGGGAGAGGGCTACTACAATAAGCAGTTCTTC. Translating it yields CASSRMGEGYYNKQFF.

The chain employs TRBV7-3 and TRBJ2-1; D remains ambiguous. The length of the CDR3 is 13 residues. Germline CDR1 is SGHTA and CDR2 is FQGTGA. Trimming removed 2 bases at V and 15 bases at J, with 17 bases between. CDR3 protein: CASSLWQEDFLFF. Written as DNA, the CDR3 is TGTGCCAGCAGCTTATGGCAGGAAGATTTTTTGTTCTTC.

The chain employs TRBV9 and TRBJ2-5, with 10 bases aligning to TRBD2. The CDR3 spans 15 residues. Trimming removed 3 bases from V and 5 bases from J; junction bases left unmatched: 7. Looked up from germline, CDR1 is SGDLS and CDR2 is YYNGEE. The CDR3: CASSGIAGGGETQYF. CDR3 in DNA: TGTGCCAGCAGCGGAATAGCGGGGGGCGGGGAGACCCAGTACTTC.

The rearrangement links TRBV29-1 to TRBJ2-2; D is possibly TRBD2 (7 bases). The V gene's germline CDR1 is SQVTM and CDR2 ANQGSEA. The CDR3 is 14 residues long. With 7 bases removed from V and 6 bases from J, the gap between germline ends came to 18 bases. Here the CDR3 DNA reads TGCAGCGCAGAGGGGGGGATGGGGTCCGGGGAGCTGTTTTTT. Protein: CSAEGGMGSGELFF.

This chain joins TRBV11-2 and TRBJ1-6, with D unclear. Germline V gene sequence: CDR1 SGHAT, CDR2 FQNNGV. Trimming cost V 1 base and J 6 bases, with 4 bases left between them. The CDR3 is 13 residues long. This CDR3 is CASSLGGNSPLHF. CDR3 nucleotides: TGTGCCAGCAGCTTAGGCGGTAATTCACCCCTCCACTTT.

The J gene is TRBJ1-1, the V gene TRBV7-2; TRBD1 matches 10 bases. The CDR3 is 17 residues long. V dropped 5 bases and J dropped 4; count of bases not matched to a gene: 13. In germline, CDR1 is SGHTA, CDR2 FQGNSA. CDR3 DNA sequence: TGTGCCAGCAGCCAGACGACAGGGGGCGCTATTGGCACTGAAGCTTTCTTT. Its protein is CASSQTTGGAIGTEAFF.

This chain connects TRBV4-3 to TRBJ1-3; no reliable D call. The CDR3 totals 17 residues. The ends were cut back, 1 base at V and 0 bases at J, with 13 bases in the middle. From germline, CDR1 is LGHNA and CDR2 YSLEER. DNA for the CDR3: TGCGCCAGCAGCCAAGTACTGACTACCTTCTCTGGAAACACCATATATTTT. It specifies CASSQVLTTFSGNTIYF.

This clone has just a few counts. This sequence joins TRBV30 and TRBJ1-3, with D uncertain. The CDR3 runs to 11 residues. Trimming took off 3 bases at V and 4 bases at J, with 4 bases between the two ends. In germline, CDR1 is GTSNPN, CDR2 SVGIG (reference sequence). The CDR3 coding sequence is TGTGCCTGGAGCAGGGGAAACACCATATATTTT. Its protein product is CAWSRGNTIYF.

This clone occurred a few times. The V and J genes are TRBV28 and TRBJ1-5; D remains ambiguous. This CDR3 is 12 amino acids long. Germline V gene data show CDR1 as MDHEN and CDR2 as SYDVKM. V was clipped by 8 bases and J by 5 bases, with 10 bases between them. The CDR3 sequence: CASASAYQPQHF. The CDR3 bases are TGTGCCAGCGCGAGTGCTTATCAGCCCCAGCATTTT.

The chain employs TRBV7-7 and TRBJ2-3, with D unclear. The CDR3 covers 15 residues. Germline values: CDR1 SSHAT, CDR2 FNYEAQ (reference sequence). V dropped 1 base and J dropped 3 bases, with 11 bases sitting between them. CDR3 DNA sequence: TGTGCCAGCAGCTTAGGTCTAGATCTGACAGATACGCAGTATTTT. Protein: CASSLGLDLTDTQYF.

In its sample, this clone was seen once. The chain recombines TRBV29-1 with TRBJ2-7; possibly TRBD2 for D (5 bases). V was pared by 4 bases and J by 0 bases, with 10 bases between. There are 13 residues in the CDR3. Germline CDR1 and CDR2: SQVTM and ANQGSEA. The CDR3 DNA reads TGCAGCGTTGGTGAAGGGAGCTCCTACGAGCAGTACTTC. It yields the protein CSVGEGSSYEQYF.

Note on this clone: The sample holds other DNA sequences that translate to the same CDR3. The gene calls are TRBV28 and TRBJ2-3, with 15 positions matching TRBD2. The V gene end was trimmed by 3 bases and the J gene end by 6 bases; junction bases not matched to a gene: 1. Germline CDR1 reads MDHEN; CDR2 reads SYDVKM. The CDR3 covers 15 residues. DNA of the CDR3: TGTGCCAGCAGTTTCGGACTAGCGGGGGGGGATACGCAGTATTTT. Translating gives CASSFGLAGGDTQYF. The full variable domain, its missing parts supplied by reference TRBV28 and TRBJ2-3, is DVKVTQSSRYLVKRTGEKVFLECVQDMDHENMFWYRQDPGLGLRLIYFSYDVKMKEKGDIPEGYSVSREKKERFSLILESASTNQTSMYLCASSFGLAGGDTQYFGPGTRLTVL.